This T cell receptor (beta chain) derives from a study of T-cell memory formation after mild COVID-19 (dated by TCRdb to the early 2020s). General notes on the study: TCR sequence clusters from the two donors were largely donor specific. T-cell clones expanding and contracting after mild COVID-19 in a couple of donors were tracked by longitudinal TCRalpha and TCRbeta repertoire sequencing. The cohort was made up of two young adult volunteers, one female and one male, who were previously healthy. Study-level results and caveats: Only a couple of mild cases were covered in the study, and larger cohorts including severe cases with pre-infection samples were considered necessary. Contracting CD4+ clones appeared mostly in the CM and EM memory subsets, whereas CD8+ clones were enriched in EMRA. SARS-CoV-2 specificity of the second-wave clones peaking on day 37 was not confirmed. Clones contracting from day 15 to 85 had balanced CD4/CD8 phenotypes, while a second wave expanding from day 15 to 37 was biased towards CD4+. Some responding clones were detected in pre-infection memory, suggesting pre-existing cross-reactive memory T cells joined the SARS-CoV-2 response.

This clonotype has a handful of counts. This receptor's antigen is unknown. The record has no base qualities; no much larger clone is one base away. Ficoll-Paque density gradient centrifugation was used to isolate PBMCs. TCRdb records Illumina NovaSeq 6000 as the sequencer. TCRalpha and TCRbeta cDNA libraries were constructed by 5'RACE with constant-segment primers, with sample barcodes and unique molecular identifiers being introduced. Trizol reagent was used to extract RNA from every sample. The libraries were amplified in two PCR steps, and the second step added a second sample barcode and Illumina TruSeq adapters. Libraries were sequenced on an Illumina NovaSeq with 2 x 150 bp paired-end reads. Regarding the original processing steps: Demultiplexing of reads and collapsing into UMI-guided consensus sequences were performed with migec v1.2.7. Using mixcr v2.1.11, the UMI consensuses were aligned to TRA and TRB V and J templates and assembled into clonotypes. Clonotypes were classified as expanded or contracted when called significant by both edgeR and NoisET, with noise models trained on biological replicates. For edgeR calls, the cutoffs were a false discovery rate-adjusted p below 0.01 and a log2 fold-change threshold of 1. As an exploratory analysis of dynamics, PCA with hierarchical clustering was applied to max-normalized trajectories of the 1000 most abundant clonotypes. Each responding clone was given a CD4 or CD8 phenotype based on the CD4+ and CD8+ repertoires, which had been sequenced separately. TCRdb took the public reads, trimmed them with fastp at Q25, ran MiXCR for clone calling and kept in-frame beta chains. Here each entry gathers all rows of one CDR3 protein and keeps the most common genes and DNA. TCRdb, not the authors, supplied the V and J calls. For this sample there are around 250,000 distinct CDR3 sequences; roughly 17% appear just once. Together, the top ten hold 20% to 25% of the sample.

Cut back by 6 bases and 4 bases, the V and J ends lie 16 bases apart. The CDR3 runs 15 amino acids, cysteine and phenylalanine included. The read is trimmed to its CDR3 DNA, 45 bases read in frame from base 1. The chain is encoded by TRBV12-3 or TRBV12-4 joined to TRBJ1-5; the D gene is perhaps TRBD1, from 5 matching bases. This receptor was obtained from a man younger than 35 who had mild COVID-19 (a few samples of this study predate the infection). The sample titles of this study are shuffled in the database, so cell type and time point are left out; the donor was told from shared clones. The sequenced sample was PBMCs or a T cell subset sorted from them (not recorded which). The nucleotide sequence reads as follows: TGTGCCAGCAGGAGACAAACCCGGGGGAATCAGCCCCAGCATTTT. Its coded protein is CASRRQTRGNQPQHF.